One sample yielded the 25 T cell receptor beta chains listed below, sequenced in a study of T-cell reconstitution after alpha-beta-depleted transplantation in children listed by TCRdb under 2016. The library was produced with PCR. TCRdb lists the instrument as Illumina HiSeq 2500. TCR library preparation used molecular barcoding, with unique molecular identifiers applied to normalize quantification of the TCRbeta repertoire. TCRdb's own reprocessing of the public reads used fastp at Q25 and MiXCR and kept productive beta chains. Every distinct CDR3 protein forms one entry, paired with its most common genes and DNA. For this sample the table gives around 340,000 distinct CDR3 sequences, of which approximately 12% were detected only once. The ten largest make up approximately 4.2% of the sample. The specimen was PBMCs, collected from the stem cell graft. The receptors derive from a human donor who donated a stem cell graft to a child with Fanconi anemia.

This chain links TRBV2 with TRBJ2-1, with 8 bases identical to TRBD1. V shed 6 bases and J 3 bases; nucleotides not matched to a gene: 4. Germline CDR1 and CDR2: SNHLY and FYNNEI. The CDR3 is 14 residues long. CDR3 bases: TGTGCCAGCAGGGGACAGGAGCTCTACAATGAGCAGTTCTTC. Protein: CASRGQELYNEQFF.

This clonotype was observed many times. V gene TRBV12-3 or TRBV12-4 combines with J gene TRBJ2-3, with 9 bases aligning to TRBD1. The CDR3 extends over 14 amino acids. V lost 7 bases to trimming and J lost 5 bases; unmatched junction nucleotides: 7. The CDR3 DNA is TGTGCCAGCATCTTACAGGGGGCTGAAGATACGCAGTATTTT. This translates into CASILQGAEDTQYF.

This clonotype was detected a few times. The rearrangement joins TRBV9 to TRBJ1-4; no definite D call. This CDR3 comprises 17 residues. V was shortened by 4 bases and J by 14 bases, with 30 bases between the two germline ends. Germline V gene lookup returns CDR1 SGDLS and CDR2 YYNGEE. CDR3 sequence: CASSPLQGLDLAGKLFF. For the CDR3, the DNA is TGTGCCAGCAGCCCCCTCCAAGGGCTCGACCTAGCTGGAAAGCTGTTTTTT.

This clonotype came up many times. The CDR3 nucleotides are TGTGCCAGCAGCCCCCGGGACAGGGCCCCCATTAGCTCCTACAATGAGCAGTTCTTC. Its protein is CASSPRDRAPISSYNEQFF. The chain links TRBV11-1 to TRBJ2-1, with 9 bases identical to TRBD1. The junction had 14 bases not matched to a gene; V was cut back by 5 bases and J by 0 bases. CDR3 length: 19 residues. Looked up from germline, CDR1 is SGHAT and CDR2 is FQDESV (reference sequence). The full variable domain, its missing parts supplied by reference TRBV11-1 and TRBJ2-1, is EAEVAQSPRYKITEKSQAVAFWCDPISGHATLYWYRQILGQGPELLVQFQDESVVDDSQLPKDRFSAERLKGVDSTLKIQPAELGDSAMYLCASSPRDRAPISSYNEQFFGPGTRLTVL.

This clonotype was found many times. This rearrangement joins TRBV29-1 to TRBJ2-2; D remains unclear. The CDR3 has 13 residues. Germline CDR1 and CDR2: SQVTM and ANQGSEA. With 4 bases removed from V and 0 bases from J, the gap between germline ends came to 6 bases. In DNA, the CDR3 is TGCAGCGTTGTAACGACGAACACCGGGGAGCTGTTTTTT. It is translated as CSVVTTNTGELFF.

This clonotype was recorded at least ten times. The gene calls are TRBV12-3 or TRBV12-4 and TRBJ1-3; D unresolved. The V end lost 5 bases, the J end lost 3 bases, and 8 bases lay between the germline ends. The CDR3 contains 13 residues. CDR3 residues: CASSDYSGNTIYF. The DNA of the CDR3 is TGTGCCAGCAGTGACTACAGTGGAAACACCATATATTTT.

This chain joins TRBV15 and TRBJ2-3, with unresolved D. This CDR3 contains 15 residues. Looked up from germline, CDR1 is LNHNV and CDR2 is YYDKDF (reference sequence). Between the trimmed V and J ends, which lost 5 bases and 5 bases, there was a span of 17 bases. CDR3 coding DNA: TGTGCCACCAGCCTGGCCGAGGCAGGTGAAGATACGCAGTATTTT. This gives the protein CATSLAEAGEDTQYF.

This clonotype appeared a few times. The chain has TRBV5-4 and TRBJ2-7, with 9 bases that match TRBD1. There are 16 residues in the CDR3. The junction had 12 bases not matched to a gene; V was cut back by 4 bases and J by 4 bases. Germline assignment: CDR1 SGHNT and CDR2 YYREEE (reference sequence). The CDR3 nucleotides are TGTGCCAGCAGCCTTACCGGGACAGGGCAGAGTTACGAGCAGTACTTC. It codes for CASSLTGTGQSYEQYF.

This clonotype was detected a few times. The chain uses TRBV28 and TRBJ1-2; 8 bases align to TRBD1. Losses at the gene ends were 10 bases for V and 7 bases for J; bases not matched to a gene: 14. CDR1 is MDHEN, CDR2 SYDVKM, per germline. The CDR3 has 14 residues. CDR3 sequence: CATLTRRGPGGYTF. The CDR3 DNA is TGTGCCACTCTTACCCGCAGGGGGCCGGGTGGCTACACCTTC.

This clonotype was observed at least ten times. J is TRBJ2-5 and V is TRBV12-3 or TRBV12-4; unclear D gene. The CDR3 extends over 12 amino acids. V gave up 5 bases and J gave up 1 base, with 5 bases separating them. CDR3 sequence reads: CASSPSQETQYF. The CDR3 DNA reads TGTGCCAGCAGTCCCTCCCAAGAGACCCAGTACTTC.

This clonotype was seen a few times. This rearrangement joins TRBV5-1 to TRBJ1-5; a weak D match, TRBD1 (6 bases). Deletions cut 0 bases from V and 5 bases from J, with 12 bases between. Germline V lookup: CDR1 SGHRS, CDR2 YFSETQ. The CDR3 is 15 amino acids. The CDR3 here is CASSLGYGGYQPQHF. The CDR3 DNA reads TGCGCCAGCAGCTTGGGCTATGGGGGCTATCAGCCCCAGCATTTT.

This clonotype was picked up many times. The J gene is TRBJ2-2, the V gene TRBV24-1, with D unresolved. CDR1 KGHDR and CDR2 SFDVKD come from the germline V gene. V was shortened by 1 base and J by 4 bases, with 9 bases between the two germline ends. This CDR3 region has 15 residues. DNA for the CDR3: TGTGCCACCAGTGATTTTGACCCCCTCACCGGGGAGCTGTTTTTT. It yields the protein CATSDFDPLTGELFF.

CDR3 nucleotide sequence: TGTGCCAGCAGCTCGAGACCCAGGCTAAACTATGGCTACACCTTC. Amino acid sequence: CASSSRPRLNYGYTF. The V and J genes are TRBV5-4 and TRBJ1-2, with D unclear. CDR3 length: 15 amino acids. V lost 3 bases and J 2 bases, leaving 14 bases between the germline ends. The germline gives CDR1 SGHNT, CDR2 YYREEE (reference sequence). Using reference TRBV5-4 and TRBJ1-2 for the parts outside the CDR3, the full variable domain is ETGVTQSPTHLIKTRGQQVTLRCSSQSGHNTVSWYQQALGQGPQFIFQYYREEENGRGNFPPRFSGLQFPNYSSELNVNALELDDSALYLCASSSRPRLNYGYTFGSGTRLTVV.

V and J are TRBV20-1 and TRBJ1-1, with D tentatively TRBD1 (6 bases). Between the trimmed V and J ends, which lost 5 bases and 3 bases, there was a span of 22 bases. Per the germline V gene, CDR1 is DFQATT and CDR2 is SNEGSKA (reference sequence). The CDR3 is 16 residues long. CDR3 sequence reads: CSAPRGAGDQHTEAFF. The CDR3 DNA follows: TGCAGTGCTCCCCGGGGGGCAGGGGACCAACACACTGAAGCTTTCTTT.

Only a few counts were recorded for this clonotype. The chain carries TRBV20-1 and TRBJ2-3; D is possibly TRBD2 (5 bases). The V and J ends lost 4 bases and 6 bases respectively, with 17 bases between them. The germline CDR1 and CDR2 sequences are DFQATT and SNEGSKA (reference sequence). The CDR3 consists of 14 residues. CDR3 sequence: CSANTRRWRDTQYF. The CDR3 DNA reads TGCAGTGCTAACACCAGACGCTGGAGGGATACGCAGTATTTT.

This clonotype has ten or more counts. The chain uses TRBV4-2 and TRBJ2-5; D unresolved. This CDR3 has 14 amino acids. V dropped 2 bases and J dropped 2 bases, with 9 bases sitting between them. Germline V gene sequence: CDR1 LGHNA, CDR2 YNFKEQ. Here the CDR3 DNA reads TGTGCCAGCAGCCAATCGGCGTATCAAGAGACCCAGTACTTC. Its protein is CASSQSAYQETQYF.

This clonotype showed up just a few times. This sequence joins TRBV5-6 and TRBJ2-3; 7 bases fit TRBD2. The V gene end was trimmed by 2 bases and the J gene end by 5 bases; junction bases not matched to a gene: 8. Germline CDR1 is SGHDT and CDR2 is YYEEEE. CDR3 length: 15 amino acids. The CDR3 DNA reads as TGTGCCAGCAGCTTACGAACGGGGGGTGTAGATACGCAGTATTTT. Translation gives CASSLRTGGVDTQYF.

This clonotype was observed at least ten times. The V gene is TRBV7-8, the J gene TRBJ2-2; a possible D gene is TRBD2 (5 bases). The CDR3 has 16 residues. CDR1 is SGHVS and CDR2 is FQNEAQ in the germline V gene. The V and J ends lost 6 bases and 2 bases respectively, with 16 bases between them. The CDR3 DNA reads TGTGCCAGCAGTCAAGGGCGGGCGCAAAACACCGGGGAGCTGTTTTTT. Protein: CASSQGRAQNTGELFF.

The chain has TRBV11-2 and TRBJ2-7; D unclear. This CDR3 region has 14 residues. CDR1 SGHAT and CDR2 FQNNGV come from the germline V gene. V was pared by 2 bases and J by 0 bases, with 8 bases between. CDR3 in amino acids: CASSLSASSYEQYV. The CDR3 nucleotides are TGTGCCAGCAGCTTAAGTGCAAGCTCCTACGAGCAGTACGTC.

This clonotype has a count of ten or more. This chain connects TRBV13 to TRBJ2-3; perhaps TRBD2 as D (5 bases). Per germline, CDR1 PRHDT and CDR2 FYEKMQ (reference sequence). The CDR3 is made up of 15 amino acids. V was trimmed by 3 bases and J by 0 bases, leaving 10 bases between them. The CDR3 sequence: CASSFRRASTDTQYF. In DNA form, the CDR3 reads TGTGCCAGCAGCTTTCGGCGGGCTAGCACAGATACGCAGTATTTT. Supplemented by reference TRBV13 and TRBJ2-3, the full variable domain reads AAGVIQSPRHLIKEKRETATLKCYPIPRHDTVYWYQQGPGQDPQFLISFYEKMQSDKGSIPDRFSAQQFSDYHSELNMSSLELGDSALYFCASSFRRASTDTQYFGPGTRLTVL.

There are many counts of this clonotype. The rearrangement links TRBV27 to TRBJ1-3, with D tentatively TRBD1 (6 bases). CDR3 size: 14 residues. Germline values: CDR1 MNHEY, CDR2 SMNVEV (reference sequence). V lost 6 bases and J lost 2, with 11 bases in between. The CDR3 loop is CASRPGGPGNTIYF. CDR3 coding DNA: TGTGCCAGCAGACCGGGGGGGCCTGGAAACACCATATATTTT.

This clonotype was observed a few times. The rearrangement links TRBV7-8 to TRBJ2-1; the D is unclear. V lost 5 bases to trimming and J lost 2 bases, with 13 bases between them. The CDR3 sequence is 15 residues long. Germline V gene data show CDR1 as SGHVS and CDR2 as FQNEAQ. This chain's CDR3 is CASSLGPGAYNEQFF. CDR3 DNA sequence: TGTGCCAGCAGCCTGGGCCCGGGTGCCTACAATGAGCAGTTCTTC.

This chain links TRBV7-2 with TRBJ2-5; tentatively, D is TRBD1 (6 bases). The V end lost 4 bases, the J end lost 5 bases, and 14 bases lay between the germline ends. This CDR3 spans 14 amino acids. Germline lookup yields CDR1 SGHTA and CDR2 FQGNSA. Here the CDR3 reads CASSSGQLSETQYF. CDR3 DNA: TGTGCCAGCAGCTCCGGACAGCTATCGGAGACCCAGTACTTC.

The genes are TRBV7-9 and TRBJ2-1, with 12 bases matching TRBD1. Germline assignment: CDR1 SEHNR and CDR2 FQNEAQ (reference sequence). After removal of 4 bases from V and 8 bases from J, the junction contained 6 bases not matched to a gene. This CDR3 is 15 amino acids long. Here the CDR3 reads CASSSGTGGKDEQFF. In nucleotides, the CDR3 is TGTGCCAGCAGCTCTGGGACAGGGGGCAAGGATGAGCAGTTCTTC.

This clonotype showed up just a few times. The V call is TRBV12-3 or TRBV12-4, the J call TRBJ2-7; D is perhaps TRBD2 (6 bases). The V end was cut by 5 bases, the J end by 3 bases, with 14 bases between. The CDR3 sequence is 14 residues long. CDR3 sequence reads: CASSTAGTYYEQYF. CDR3 DNA sequence: TGTGCCAGCAGTACTGCCGGGACTTACTACGAGCAGTACTTC.